Here is one TCR beta chain with its context. The CDR3 loop spans 14 amino acids. Germline V gene sequence: CDR1 MNHEY, CDR2 SMNVEV (reference sequence). Trimming at V came to 6 bases and at J to 6 bases, leaving 8 bases not matched to a gene. These data are taken from a study of blood T cell repertoires in COVID-19. Study-level information: COVID-19 samples collected from the United States, Italy and Spain covered acute and convalescent phases. Nucleic acid was either cDNA or gDNA, and it came from T cells, B-cell-depleted T cells, or PBMCs.

Study processing details: For nucleated cells, counts were estimated from reference gene primer amplification. TCRdb's table, derived via immunoSEQ multiplex PCR, lists solely in-frame clones and lacks some. The D gene and trimming were derived from the DNA, and the V and J assignments and clone size from that table. In the table there are about 110,000 clones, about 84% of which are singletons. The V and J genes are TRBV27 and TRBJ1-5; 7 bases line up with TRBD1. The specimen was peripheral blood. The receptor's source is a woman aged 55-70 years with acute or convalescent COVID-19. The CDR3 sequence: CASSREQGSQPQHF. CDR3 coding DNA: TGTGCCAGCAGCCGGGAACAGGGGTCTCAGCCCCAGCATTTT.